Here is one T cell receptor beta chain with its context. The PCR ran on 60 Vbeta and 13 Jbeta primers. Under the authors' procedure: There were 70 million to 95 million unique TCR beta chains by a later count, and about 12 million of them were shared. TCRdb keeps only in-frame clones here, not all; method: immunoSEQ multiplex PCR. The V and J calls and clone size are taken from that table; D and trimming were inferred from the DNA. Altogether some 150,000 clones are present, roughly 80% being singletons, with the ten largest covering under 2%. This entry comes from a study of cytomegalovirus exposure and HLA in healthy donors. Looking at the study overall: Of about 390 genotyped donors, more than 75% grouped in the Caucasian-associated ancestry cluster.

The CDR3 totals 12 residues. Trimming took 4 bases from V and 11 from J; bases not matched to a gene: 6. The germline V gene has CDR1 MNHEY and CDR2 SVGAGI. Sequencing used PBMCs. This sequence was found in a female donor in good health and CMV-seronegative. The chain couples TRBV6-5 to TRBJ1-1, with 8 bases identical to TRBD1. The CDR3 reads CASSSPTGDAFF. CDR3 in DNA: TGTGCCAGCAGTTCACCGACAGGGGATGCTTTCTTT.